These T cell receptor beta chains were read from a single sample in a study of blood T cell repertoires in COVID-19. Data came from immunoSEQ multiplex PCR; TCRdb stores just in-frame clones and leaves some out. The sample carries about 210,000 clones, roughly nine tenths recorded once. Sequences were obtained from peripheral blood. Source of these receptors: a middle-aged man with acute or convalescent COVID-19. Each CDR3 is given with its conserved first and last residue. A D gene is named only where the DNA matches it firmly. Not all rows give a size; the values are once, few, many and, for expanded clones, a class.

clone_size d_call cdr3_length j_call v_call cdr3_aa cdr3_nt
. . 15 TRBJ2-1 TRBV9 CASSVVVATPNEQFF TGTGCCAGCAGCGTAGTAGTAGCGACACCCAATGAGCAGTTCTTC
. TRBD2 17 TRBJ2-1 TRBV5-1 CASSYPLAGGSYNEQFF TGCGCCAGCAGTTATCCCTTAGCGGGAGGCTCCTACAATGAGCAGTTCTTC
once TRBD1 14 TRBJ2-1 TRBV2 CASSGTGGPLVRFF TGTGCCAGCAGTGGGACAGGGGGCCCCCTCGTCCGGTTCTTC
. . 15 TRBJ1-2 TRBV7-9 CASSFHQGGLYGYTF TGTGCCAGCAGCTTCCATCAGGGCGGTCTCTATGGCTACACCTTC
. TRBD2 14 TRBJ2-1 TRBV27 CASSYMDGRNEQFF TGTGCCAGCAGTTACATGGACGGGAGGAATGAGCAGTTCTTC
. TRBD2 16 TRBJ2-2 TRBV6-1 CASSALAGDDTGELFF TGTGCCAGCAGTGCACTAGCGGGGGACGACACCGGGGAGCTGTTTTTT
. TRBD1 17 TRBJ1-2 TRBV29-1 CSVEPAGVGTANYGYTF TGCAGCGTTGAACCGGCCGGCGTGGGGACAGCTAACTATGGCTACACCTTC
. . 14 TRBJ1-1 TRBV9 CASSPMTANTEAFF TGTGCCAGCAGCCCCATGACAGCAAACACTGAAGCTTTCTTT
. TRBD1 12 TRBJ1-2 TRBV6-5 CASADRDYGYTF TGTGCCAGCGCCGACAGGGACTATGGCTACACCTTC
. TRBD2 15 TRBJ2-1 TRBV28 CASSSGTTSYNEQFF TGTGCCAGCAGTTCGGGGACTACCTCCTACAATGAGCAGTTCTTC
. . 14 TRBJ2-7 TRBV25-1 CASSKLGGGYEQYF TGTGCCAGCAGTAAATTGGGAGGTGGGTACGAGCAGTACTTC
. TRBD2 17 TRBJ2-3 TRBV5-1 CASSSLAVYPSTDTQYF TGCGCCAGCAGCTCGCTAGCGGTATATCCTAGCACAGATACGCAGTATTTT
few TRBD1 14 TRBJ2-3 TRBV7-3 CASSFQGAADTQYF TGTGCCAGCAGCTTCCAGGGGGCAGCGGATACGCAGTATTTT
few TRBD1 14 TRBJ1-2 TRBV3-1/TRBV3-2 CASSHGTGNYGYTF TGTGCCAGCAGCCATGGGACAGGGAACTATGGCTACACCTTC
. TRBD2 12 TRBJ2-7 TRBV30 CAGGGAVYEQYF TGTGCCGGCGGGGGGGCGGTCTACGAGCAGTACTTC
. . 16 TRBJ1-1 TRBV11-2 CASSLMPGQGMGEAFF TGTGCCAGCAGCTTAATGCCCGGCCAGGGGATGGGTGAAGCTTTCTTT
. TRBD1 16 TRBJ1-2 TRBV7-9 CASSLPQGAGGYGYTF TGTGCCAGCAGCCTACCTCAGGGGGCTGGGGGCTATGGCTACACCTTC
. TRBD2 13 TRBJ2-1 TRBV7-8 CASSQGLQNEQFF TGTGCCAGCAGCCAGGGACTACAAAATGAGCAGTTCTTC
. TRBD1 16 TRBJ1-1 TRBV19 CASGGTGGWGHTEAFF TGTGCCAGTGGAGGGACAGGGGGCTGGGGGCACACTGAAGCTTTCTTT
. . 14 TRBJ1-1 TRBV3-1/TRBV3-2 CASSQLQGMAEAFF TGTGCCAGCAGCCAGTTACAGGGAATGGCTGAAGCTTTCTTT
. . 13 TRBJ2-5 TRBV18 CASSPHKQETQYF TGTGCCAGCTCACCACACAAGCAAGAGACCCAGTACTTC
. TRBD2 15 TRBJ2-7 TRBV28 CASSLYGGRLYEQYF TGTGCCAGCAGTTTATACGGCGGGAGGCTGTACGAGCAGTACTTC
. TRBD2 16 TRBJ2-3 TRBV11-3 CASSLDGLAGGDTQYF TGTGCCAGCAGCTTAGATGGTCTAGCGGGAGGAGATACGCAGTATTTT
. TRBD1 17 TRBJ1-6 TRBV27 CASSLSGLGTGVSPLHF TGTGCCAGCAGTTTATCTGGGCTCGGTACAGGGGTCTCACCCCTCCACTTT
. . 14 TRBJ1-1 TRBV6-5 CATSLGGKNTEAFF TGTGCCACCTCTCTGGGAGGAAAGAACACTGAAGCTTTCTTT
. . 17 TRBJ1-5 TRBV7-9 CASSFSDGTYSNQPQHF TGTGCCAGCAGCTTCAGCGACGGAACATATAGCAATCAGCCCCAGCATTTT
. . 15 TRBJ2-5 TRBV7-9 CASSLGTADQETQYF TGTGCCAGCAGCTTAGGGACAGCTGACCAAGAGACCCAGTACTTC
. TRBD2 14 TRBJ2-5 TRBV6-5 CASSTGLAEETQYF TGTGCCAGCAGCACCGGACTAGCGGAAGAGACCCAGTACTTC
. . 17 TRBJ1-2 TRBV7-9 CASSLAEGRGAGNGYTF TGTGCCAGCAGCTTAGCTGAGGGGAGGGGCGCTGGCAATGGCTACACCTTC
. . 13 TRBJ2-1 TRBV7-2 CASSPTVYNEQFF TGTGCCAGCAGCCCGACAGTGTACAATGAGCAGTTCTTC
. TRBD1 16 TRBJ2-7 TRBV6-9 CASSYSFGTGGYEQYF TGTGCCAGCAGTTATTCTTTTGGGACAGGGGGATACGAGCAGTACTTC
. . 18 TRBJ2-5 TRBV11-2 CASSLSLPGRHPQETQYF TGTGCCAGCAGCTTATCCTTACCGGGTAGGCACCCCCAAGAGACCCAGTACTTC
. TRBD2 16 TRBJ2-1 TRBV7-2 CASSPRGLAGYNEQFF TGTGCCAGCAGCCCAAGGGGACTAGCGGGATACAATGAGCAGTTCTTC
. . 9 TRBJ1-1 TRBV28 CARPAEAFF TGTGCCAGGCCAGCTGAAGCTTTCTTT
. TRBD2 15 TRBJ2-2 TRBV6-5 CASSISGANTGELFF TGTGCCAGCAGTATAAGCGGGGCGAACACCGGGGAGCTGTTTTTT
. . 13 TRBJ2-2 TRBV5-6 CASSLGGAGELFF TGTGCCAGCAGCTTAGGGGGGGCCGGGGAGCTGTTTTTT
. TRBD1 14 TRBJ2-7 TRBV6-2/TRBV6-3 CASSFGTVAYEQYF TGTGCCAGCAGTTTCGGGACAGTAGCTTACGAGCAGTACTTC
few TRBD1 16 TRBJ2-3 TRBV5-6 CASSTAGQDLGDTQYF TGTGCCAGCAGCACAGCTGGACAGGATCTCGGAGATACGCAGTATTTT
. TRBD2 14 TRBJ2-7 TRBV4-3 CASSPLPGGTEQYF TGCGCCAGCAGCCCACTACCGGGGGGAACCGAGCAGTACTTC
. TRBD2 15 TRBJ2-3 TRBV5-1 CASSRGGQLTDTQYF TGCGCCAGCAGCCGCGGGGGGCAGCTCACAGATACGCAGTATTTT
. . 12 TRBJ1-1 TRBV7-9 CASSFGEAEAFF TGTGCCAGCAGCTTTGGGGAGGCTGAAGCTTTCTTT
. TRBD1 17 TRBJ1-2 TRBV27 CASSLYGTGSINYGYTF TGTGCCAGCAGTTTATACGGGACAGGGAGCATTAACTATGGCTACACCTTC
. . 15 TRBJ2-5 TRBV6-5 CASSYSLIRGETQYF TGTGCCAGCAGTTACTCGTTAATTAGGGGCGAGACCCAGTACTTC
. . 14 TRBJ2-7 TRBV18 CASSPPDGVGEQYF TGTGCCAGCTCACCCCCAGACGGGGTTGGCGAGCAGTACTTC
. TRBD2 17 TRBJ2-3 TRBV5-1 CASSLGSGGMSTDTQYF TGCGCCAGCAGCTTGGGGTCGGGAGGGATGAGCACAGATACGCAGTATTTT
few TRBD1 14 TRBJ2-7 TRBV2 CASRPGQGLYEQYF TGTGCCAGCAGGCCAGGACAGGGACTCTACGAGCAGTACTTC
. TRBD1 15 TRBJ1-1 TRBV27 CASSLSGQGRTEAFF TGTGCCAGCAGTTTATCGGGACAGGGGAGGACTGAAGCTTTCTTT
. . 14 TRBJ2-7 TRBV7-2 CASSPYLGPYEQYF TGTGCCAGCAGCCCGTACCTAGGCCCCTACGAGCAGTACTTC
. TRBD1 17 TRBJ1-4 TRBV2 CASSEGQGGYIGEKLFF TGTGCCAGCAGTGAAGGTCAGGGGGGATATATTGGTGAAAAACTGTTTTTT
once TRBD2 16 TRBJ2-1 TRBV5-1 CASSPDLAGVYNEQFF TGCGCCAGCAGCCCGGATCTAGCGGGGGTTTACAATGAGCAGTTCTTC